Following are 30 T cell receptor beta chains from one sample sequenced in a study of blood T cell repertoires in COVID-19. The data were produced by immunoSEQ multiplex PCR, yet TCRdb's version contains in-frame clones alone and is incomplete. The table has 100,000 to 120,000 clones, approximately 83% seen once; the top ten hold about 3.8%. The sequencing input was peripheral blood. Every receptor here comes from a man aged 45-65 years with acute or convalescent COVID-19.

V usage is TRBV10-3 and J usage is TRBJ2-3; 11 bases match TRBD2. Germline V gene sequence: CDR1 ENHRY, CDR2 SYGVKD. The CDR3 loop spans 18 amino acids. Trimming cost V 2 bases and J 2 bases; bases outside gene matches: 9. CDR3 loop: CAISEKASGRLDTDTQYF. CDR3 sequence (DNA): TGTGCCATCAGTGAGAAGGCTAGCGGGAGGTTGGACACAGATACGCAGTATTTT.

The V and J genes are TRBV15 and TRBJ2-2; D unclear. With 1 base removed from V and 4 bases from J, the gap between germline ends came to 7 bases. CDR3 length equals 14 residues. CDR1 LNHNV and CDR2 YYDKDF come from the germline V gene (reference sequence). The CDR3 nucleotides read TGTGCCACCAGCAGAGGCGGCACCACCGGGGAGCTGTTTTTT. This gives the protein CATSRGGTTGELFF. The complete variable domain, with remaining parts taken from reference TRBV15 and TRBJ2-2, reads DAMVIQNPRYQVTQFGKPVTLSCSQTLNHNVMYWYQQKSSQAPKLLFHYYDKDFNNEADTPDNFQSRRPNTSFCFLDIRSPGLGDTAMYLCATSRGGTTGELFFGEGSRLTVL.

The gene calls are TRBV13 and TRBJ1-2, with 8 bases matching TRBD1. The junction had 8 bases not matched to a gene; V was cut back by 6 bases and J by 8 bases. The V gene's germline CDR1 is PRHDT and CDR2 FYEKMQ (reference sequence). The CDR3 sequence is 13 residues long. The CDR3 spells CASRGQGAQGYTF. DNA for the CDR3: TGTGCCAGCAGGGGGCAGGGGGCGCAAGGCTACACCTTC.

In nucleotides, the CDR3 is TGTGCCAGCAGTGAAGATGTGCCAGGATACAATGAGCAGTTCTTC. Its translation is CASSEDVPGYNEQFF. The chain combines TRBV6-1 with TRBJ2-1; no firm D call. The V end was cut by 1 base, the J end by 4 bases, with 11 bases between. In germline, CDR1 is MNHNS, CDR2 SASEGT. The CDR3 extends over 15 amino acids.

The rearrangement uses TRBV6-5 and TRBJ2-1, with 7 bases that match TRBD1. The CDR3 has 15 residues. Germline assignment: CDR1 MNHEY and CDR2 SVGAGI. V gave up 6 bases and J gave up 4 bases; unmatched junction bases: 9. CDR3: CASRGRDSGYNEQFF. Written as DNA, the CDR3 is TGTGCCAGCAGAGGCCGGGACAGTGGATACAATGAGCAGTTCTTC.

The chain joins TRBV29-1 to TRBJ1-3; perhaps TRBD1 as D (5 bases). The CDR3 contains 12 residues. V gave up 4 bases and J gave up 3 bases, with 7 bases separating them. The germline gives CDR1 SQVTM, CDR2 ANQGSEA. The CDR3 is CSVGQYGNTIYF. CDR3 nucleotides: TGCAGCGTTGGACAGTATGGAAACACCATATATTTT.

The CDR3 region is CASSIDTSGFYEQYF. CDR3 nucleotide sequence: TGTGCCAGTAGTATAGACACTAGCGGGTTCTACGAGCAGTACTTC. V usage is TRBV19 and J usage is TRBJ2-7, with 9 positions matching TRBD2. This CDR3 is 15 amino acids long. Germline V gives CDR1 LNHDA, CDR2 SQIVND (reference sequence). V shed 0 bases and J 3 bases; nucleotides not matched to a gene: 3.

This sequence joins TRBV7-9 and TRBJ2-2, with 14 nucleotides matching TRBD2. Germline trimming cut 5 bases from V and 5 bases from J; bases unmatched to any gene: 7. Germline CDR1 reads SEHNR; CDR2 reads FQNEAQ (reference sequence). CDR3 length equals 17 residues. DNA for the CDR3: TGTGCCAGCAGCCACGGACTAGCGGGAGGACGTACCGGGGAGCTGTTTTTT. It translates to CASSHGLAGGRTGELFF.

This chain uses TRBV5-1 with TRBJ2-3; D possibly corresponds to TRBD2 (6 bases). Germline V gives CDR1 SGHRS, CDR2 YFSETQ. The CDR3 has 16 residues. V was clipped by 0 bases and J by 2 bases, with 13 bases between them. This CDR3 is CASSLAVSGITDTQYF. The DNA for the CDR3 is TGCGCCAGCAGCTTGGCTGTTAGCGGAATCACAGATACGCAGTATTTT.

This chain uses TRBV5-1 with TRBJ2-1, with 15 bases identical to TRBD2. Germline CDR1 is SGHRS and CDR2 is YFSETQ. The ends lost 2 bases at V and 10 bases at J; junction bases unmatched: 7. The CDR3 spans 16 residues. The CDR3 nucleotides are TGCGCCAGCAGCTTTGGACTAGCGGGAGGGTCCGGGGAGCAGTTCTTC. Its translation is CASSFGLAGGSGEQFF.

Comments on this clone: The sample has other DNA sequences that encode this CDR3 too. The V call is TRBV5-1, the J call TRBJ1-4; 7 bases are shared with TRBD1. The ends lost 2 bases at V and 2 bases at J; junction bases unmatched: 3. CDR3 length: 15 residues. Looked up from germline, CDR1 is SGHRS and CDR2 is YFSETQ. The CDR3 DNA is TGCGCCAGCAGCTTAGAGGGGGCGACTAATGAAAAACTGTTTTTT. The encoded protein is CASSLEGATNEKLFF.

The chain is built from TRBV19 and TRBJ1-4; 9 bases fit TRBD1. The germline V gene has CDR1 LNHDA and CDR2 SQIVND (reference sequence). The CDR3 loop spans 19 amino acids. V lost 3 bases, J lost 5 bases, and 16 bases stayed unmatched. CDR3 amino acids: CASSMNSPGTGNLNEKLFF. The CDR3 region has the DNA TGTGCCAGTAGTATGAACTCCCCTGGGACAGGGAACCTAAATGAAAAACTGTTTTTT. Full variable domain (outside the CDR3, taken from reference TRBV19 and TRBJ1-4): DGGITQSPKYLFRKEGQNVTLSCEQNLNHDAMYWYRQDPGQGLRLIYYSQIVNDFQKGDIAEGYSVSREKKESFPLTVTSAQKNPTAFYLCASSMNSPGTGNLNEKLFFGSGTQLSVL.

The chain is built from TRBV7-2 and TRBJ2-2; 13 positions agree with TRBD2. Germline assignment: CDR1 SGHTA and CDR2 FQGNSA. With V trimmed by 6 bases and J by 4 bases, 11 bases remained unmatched. CDR3 length: 18 residues. As DNA, the CDR3 is TGTGCCAGCAGTCCTCGGACTAGCGGGAGTCGGAGCACCGGGGAGCTGTTTTTT. Its protein is CASSPRTSGSRSTGELFF.

This clone was detected a few times. This rearrangement joins TRBV6-6 to TRBJ1-1; maybe TRBD1 (6 bases). CDR1 is MNHNY, CDR2 SVGAGI, per germline (reference sequence). The V end was cut by 6 bases, the J end by 1 base, with 9 bases between. The CDR3 extends over 13 amino acids. For the CDR3, the DNA is TGTGCCAGCAGCCGGACAGCGAACACTGAAGCTTTCTTT. Encoded protein: CASSRTANTEAFF.

This chain links TRBV10-3 with TRBJ1-2; TRBD1 matches at 7 bases. This CDR3 comprises 14 residues. Germline lookup yields CDR1 ENHRY and CDR2 SYGVKD. With 2 bases clipped from V and 4 bases from J, the junction kept 4 bases outside the gene matches. The CDR3 here is CAISEKGAGYGYTF. CDR3 DNA sequence: TGTGCCATCAGTGAGAAGGGGGCAGGCTATGGCTACACCTTC.

V usage is TRBV4-1 and J usage is TRBJ2-7; TRBD2 agrees at 12 bases. Germline V gives CDR1 MGHRA, CDR2 YSYEKL. The CDR3 is made up of 15 amino acids. V was pared by 1 base and J by 4 bases, with 2 bases of the junction left unmatched. In DNA, the CDR3 is TGCGCCAGCAGCCAAGCTCTAGCGGGAGGGTACGAGCAGTACTTC. The encoded protein is CASSQALAGGYEQYF.

The chain joins TRBV5-1 to TRBJ2-2, with D maybe TRBD1 (6 bases). This CDR3 has 13 amino acids. From germline, CDR1 is SGHRS and CDR2 YFSETQ. Trimming took 4 bases from V and 5 from J, leaving 9 bases between them. For the CDR3, the DNA is TGCGCCAGCAGCCCAACAGGGACCGGGGAGCTGTTTTTT. Translation: CASSPTGTGELFF.

This rearrangement joins TRBV12-3 or TRBV12-4 to TRBJ2-7, with unresolved D. V was cut by 5 bases and J by 2 bases, with 10 bases left in between. The CDR3 is 13 amino acids. The CDR3 spells CASSANSPYEQYF. CDR3 nucleotide sequence: TGTGCCAGCAGTGCAAATAGTCCCTACGAGCAGTACTTC.

The CDR3 sequence is CATSDLKAGHEQYF. CDR3 sequence (DNA): TGTGCCACCAGTGATTTGAAGGCAGGCCACGAGCAGTACTTC. The chain is built from TRBV24-1 and TRBJ2-7; D call uncertain. V dropped 0 bases and J dropped 5 bases, with 10 bases sitting between them. The germline V gene encodes CDR1 KGHDR and CDR2 SFDVKD. This CDR3 spans 14 amino acids.

The chain has TRBV6-5 and TRBJ1-1, with D perhaps matching TRBD1 (6 bases). The CDR3 spans 14 residues. The V gene lost 2 bases and the J gene lost 11 bases, with 18 bases spanning the gap. Germline CDR1 reads MNHEY; CDR2 reads SVGAGI. The CDR3 nucleotides read TGTGCCAGCAGTTACGTCGGGGGGGGCGTTGACGCTTTCTTT. It is translated as CASSYVGGGVDAFF.

This chain joins TRBV4-1 and TRBJ1-4, with TRBD1 as a possible D gene (6 bases). The CDR3 runs to 16 residues. Germline V gene sequence: CDR1 MGHRA, CDR2 YSYEKL. Trimming left V 0 bases short and J 3 bases short, with 11 bases between. CDR3 sequence (DNA): TGCGCCAGCAGCCAAGAGCCCAGGGGAGCTAATGAAAAACTGTTTTTT. Translation: CASSQEPRGANEKLFF.

The chain uses TRBV25-1 and TRBJ2-7; D is ambiguous. Deletions cut 6 bases from V and 6 bases from J, with 9 bases between. This CDR3 region has 11 residues. Germline loops: CDR1 MGHDK, CDR2 SYGVNS. The CDR3 loop is CASSYEVEQYF. The CDR3 nucleotides read TGTGCCAGCAGCTATGAAGTCGAGCAGTACTTC.

This clone was seen a few times. This chain connects TRBV7-9 to TRBJ2-7, with no clear D. Germline CDR1 reads SEHNR; CDR2 reads FQNEAQ (reference sequence). The CDR3 is 15 amino acids. V was pared by 1 base and J by 0 bases, with 10 bases between. The CDR3 coding sequence is TGTGCCAGCAGCTTAGTAGGAGCTGACTCCTACGAGCAGTACTTC. This codes for CASSLVGADSYEQYF.

The chain has TRBV15 and TRBJ1-6, with D possibly TRBD1 on 6 matching bases. Germline lookup yields CDR1 LNHNV and CDR2 YYDKDF (reference sequence). The CDR3 runs to 15 residues. Trimming shortened V by 1 base and J by 8 bases, and 12 bases separated the two germline ends. As DNA, the CDR3 is TGTGCCACCAGCAGAGGACAGTCAGGGGATTCACCCCTCCACTTT. Its protein product is CATSRGQSGDSPLHF.

In this sample, this clone turned up once. The CDR3 loop is CATSDKIVAEAFF. The CDR3 region has the DNA TGTGCCACCAGCGACAAGATTGTCGCTGAAGCTTTCTTT. V usage is TRBV15 and J usage is TRBJ1-1; D not resolved. The germline gives CDR1 LNHNV, CDR2 YYDKDF (reference sequence). This CDR3 comprises 13 residues. Trimming left V 5 bases short and J 6 bases short, with 13 bases between. The full variable domain, rest sourced from reference TRBV15 and TRBJ1-1, is DAMVIQNPRYQVTQFGKPVTLSCSQTLNHNVMYWYQQKSSQAPKLLFHYYDKDFNNEADTPDNFQSRRPNTSFCFLDIRSPGLGDTAMYLCATSDKIVAEAFFGQGTRLTVV.

This chain connects TRBV28 to TRBJ2-1; TRBD2 is a possible D gene (5 bases). The CDR3 is 14 residues long. The ends were cut back, 6 bases at V and 7 bases at J, with 16 bases in the middle. Germline V gene sequence: CDR1 MDHEN, CDR2 SYDVKM. Here the CDR3 reads CASRVGVSGNEQFF. For the CDR3, the DNA is TGTGCCAGCAGAGTGGGAGTGTCGGGTAATGAGCAGTTCTTC.

The gene calls are TRBV18 and TRBJ2-7, with 10 bases fitting TRBD1. Germline values: CDR1 KGHSH, CDR2 LQKENI. The CDR3 is 15 residues long. The V gene end was trimmed by 2 bases and the J gene end by 7 bases; junction bases not matched to a gene: 8. As DNA, the CDR3 is TGTGCCAGCTCACCATCCGAGACAGGGGGCGAAGAGCAGTACTTC. Translated: CASSPSETGGEEQYF.

DNA for the CDR3: TGTGCCAGCAGCGTGGACCGTACTAGCTCCTACGAGCAGTACTTC. Translating gives CASSVDRTSSYEQYF. The V call is TRBV21-1, the J call TRBJ2-7; TRBD2, as called in the table, went unchecked against the DNA. TRBV21-1 is designated a pseudogene. This CDR3 has 15 residues.

The chain recombines TRBV5-1 with TRBJ2-7; 8 bases map to TRBD1. The CDR3 is 14 amino acids. V dropped 0 bases and J dropped 12; count of bases not matched to a gene: 11. CDR1 is SGHRS and CDR2 is YFSETQ in the germline V gene. The CDR3 spells CASSLALGQGLRYF. The DNA for the CDR3 is TGCGCCAGCAGCTTGGCCCTAGGACAGGGATTGAGGTACTTC.

This clone was recorded a few times. J is TRBJ2-5 and V is TRBV9, with 8 positions matching TRBD1. Looked up from germline, CDR1 is SGDLS and CDR2 is YYNGEE. Trimming cost V 1 base and J 1 base; bases outside gene matches: 6. The CDR3 has 16 residues. In nucleotides, the CDR3 is TGTGCCAGCAGCGTAAATCCAGGGACAGGCCAAGAGACCCAGTACTTC. Translation: CASSVNPGTGQETQYF.